This record looks at one TCR beta chain sequence and its context. The sample is drawn from a study of blood T cell repertoires in COVID-19. Trimming took off 4 bases at V and 9 bases at J, with 8 bases between the two ends. Germline V CDR1 and CDR2: SGHRS, YFSETQ. CDR3 size: 11 residues. Per the original methods: Amplification of reference gene primers provided the estimated nucleated cell counts. Sequencing used immunoSEQ multiplex PCR; TCRdb keeps in-frame clones, though not all of them. The V and J calls and clone size are taken from that table; D and trimming were inferred from the DNA. The sample yields under 85,000 clones, roughly 91% seen once.

The clonotype was recovered from a man in his 70s with active or convalescent COVID-19. The V call is TRBV5-1, the J call TRBJ2-1; D is undetermined. Material: peripheral blood. The CDR3 region has the DNA TGCGCCAGCAGCAGTAGCTCTGAGCAGTTCTTC. It codes for CASSSSSEQFF.